These 9 T cell receptor beta chains were all obtained from the same sample, sequenced in a study of technical replicates of blood from a handful of donors. Generated by immunoSEQ multiplex PCR, the TCRdb table keeps only in-frame clones and is missing some. The data contain about 80,000 clones, roughly 94% of them seen just once; the ten biggest clones take up 0.35% to 0.4%. Sample: T cells isolated from PBMCs. The receptors shown here come from a human donor in good health.

This chain links TRBV5-4 with TRBJ2-3, with D perhaps matching TRBD1 (6 bases). The CDR3 sequence is 14 residues long. The V gene's germline CDR1 is SGHNT and CDR2 YYREEE (reference sequence). V was clipped by 2 bases and J by 4 bases, with 11 bases between them. Here the CDR3 reads CASSFRQASDTQYF. In DNA, the CDR3 is TGTGCCAGCAGCTTCCGACAGGCGTCAGATACGCAGTATTTT.

V and J are TRBV11-2 and TRBJ1-1, with D perhaps matching TRBD1 (6 bases). This CDR3 has 13 amino acids. Germline assignment: CDR1 SGHAT and CDR2 FQNNGV. V was trimmed by 8 bases and J by 0 bases, leaving 10 bases between them. The CDR3 reads CASGGQMNTEAFF. CDR3 coding DNA: TGTGCCAGCGGAGGACAGATGAACACTGAAGCTTTCTTT.

CDR3 in amino acids: CASTGYNEQFF. The CDR3 coding sequence is TGTGCCAGCACGGGGTACAATGAGCAGTTCTTC. This rearrangement joins TRBV6-5 to TRBJ2-1; tentatively, D is TRBD2 (5 bases). CDR3 length equals 11 residues. Trimming removed 7 bases from V and 4 bases from J, with 5 bases in between. Germline CDR1 and CDR2: MNHEY and SVGAGI.

This chain connects TRBV7-2 to TRBJ2-7, with 11 positions matching TRBD2. With 2 bases clipped from V and 2 bases from J, the junction kept 5 bases outside the gene matches. This CDR3 region has 16 residues. Germline V gene lookup returns CDR1 SGHTA and CDR2 FQGNSA. CDR3 amino acids: CASSLLGLAVTYEQYF. In nucleotides, the CDR3 is TGTGCCAGCAGCTTACTGGGACTAGCGGTTACCTACGAGCAGTACTTC.

The CDR3, as DNA: TGCAGCGTCAAGGGACAGGGGAACACTGAAGCTTTCTTT. Encoded protein: CSVKGQGNTEAFF. This chain uses TRBV29-1 with TRBJ1-1; TRBD1 matches 9 bases. V gave up 6 bases and J gave up 1 base; unmatched junction bases: 3. This CDR3 region has 13 residues. Germline loops: CDR1 SQVTM, CDR2 ANQGSEA.

The V gene is TRBV6-5, the J gene TRBJ2-7, with TRBD2 matching 8 bases. Germline values: CDR1 MNHEY, CDR2 SVGAGI. The V segment lost 5 bases and the J segment 0 bases; nucleotides outside the gene matches: 3. The CDR3 has 14 amino acids. The CDR3 protein is CASSRAGVSYEQYF. CDR3 nucleotides: TGTGCCAGCAGTAGAGCGGGAGTCTCCTACGAGCAGTACTTC.

This chain links TRBV14 with TRBJ1-2; D is uncertain. Germline CDR1 reads SGHDN; CDR2 reads FVKESK. The CDR3 totals 14 residues. The ends were cut back, 4 bases at V and 4 bases at J, with 13 bases in the middle. The DNA of the CDR3 is TGTGCCAGCAGCCGAGGCCTGGGAGCCTATGGCTACACCTTC. It yields the protein CASSRGLGAYGYTF.

CDR3 residues: CAIEGTGNTDTQYF. The CDR3 region has the DNA TGTGCCATCGAGGGAACGGGGAACACAGATACGCAGTATTTT. The rearrangement joins TRBV10-3 to TRBJ2-3, with TRBD2 as a possible D gene (5 bases). The V gene lost 8 bases and the J gene lost 2 bases, with 14 bases spanning the gap. The germline V gene encodes CDR1 ENHRY and CDR2 SYGVKD. The CDR3 sequence is 14 residues long.

This chain joins TRBV19 and TRBJ1-1; the match to TRBD1 covers 7 bases. The germline gives CDR1 LNHDA, CDR2 SQIVND (reference sequence). V was clipped by 4 bases and J by 10 bases; unmatched bases: 6. This CDR3 has 12 amino acids. The DNA for the CDR3 is TGTGCCAGTAGTACGACAGGGATTGGAGCTTTCTTT. Protein sequence: CASSTTGIGAFF.